The 19 T cell receptor beta chains given below trace back to one sample, sequenced in a study of blood T cell repertoires in COVID-19. The repertoire was sequenced with immunoSEQ multiplex PCR; TCRdb's copy has only in-frame clones and lacks some. Of hundreds of thousands of clones listed, roughly 87% are singletons. Specimen: peripheral blood. The source of these receptors is a woman in her forties or fifties who had recovered from COVID-19.

The chain employs TRBV28 and TRBJ1-5; TRBD1 matches at 7 bases. From germline, CDR1 is MDHEN and CDR2 SYDVKM. CDR3 length equals 17 residues. After removal of 5 bases from V and 0 bases from J, the junction contained 10 bases not matched to a gene. The DNA for the CDR3 is TGTGCCAGCAGTGGCCGGGGCAGGGGGATTAGCAATCAGCCCCAGCATTTT. Amino acid sequence: CASSGRGRGISNQPQHF. The complete variable domain, with remaining parts taken from reference TRBV28 and TRBJ1-5, reads DVKVTQSSRYLVKRTGEKVFLECVQDMDHENMFWYRQDPGLGLRLIYFSYDVKMKEKGDIPEGYSVSREKKERFSLILESASTNQTSMYLCASSGRGRGISNQPQHFGDGTRLSIL.

This clone was picked up one time. The V gene is TRBV2, the J gene TRBJ1-1; 7 bases match TRBD1. Germline V CDR1 and CDR2: SNHLY, FYNNEI. The CDR3 has 14 residues. V lost 5 bases to trimming and J lost 5 bases; unmatched junction nucleotides: 8. CDR3 bases: TGTGCCAGCAGTCCGCCCCGGGACAGAACTGAAGCTTTCTTT. It yields the protein CASSPPRDRTEAFF.

This clone was seen once. The V gene is TRBV4-2, the J gene TRBJ1-2, with 9 nucleotides matching TRBD1. CDR1 is LGHNA, CDR2 YNFKEQ, per germline. V shed 1 base and J 7 bases; nucleotides not matched to a gene: 7. The CDR3 is made up of 15 amino acids. DNA of the CDR3: TGTGCCAGCAGCCAAGTTCGGGACAGGGCTTCTGGCTACACCTTC. The encoded protein is CASSQVRDRASGYTF.

This chain uses TRBV7-3 with TRBJ2-3, with D possibly being TRBD2 (6 bases). V gave up 5 bases and J gave up 6 bases, with 18 bases separating them. In germline, CDR1 is SGHTA, CDR2 FQGTGA. The CDR3 consists of 15 residues. CDR3 DNA: TGTGCCAGCAGCATCCTTGGAGGGGCCGTGGATACGCAGTATTTT. Its translation is CASSILGGAVDTQYF.

This chain uses TRBV5-1 with TRBJ1-1; D possibly corresponds to TRBD1 (6 bases). From germline, CDR1 is SGHRS and CDR2 YFSETQ. The CDR3 has 13 residues. Trimming removed 4 bases at V and 1 base at J, with 8 bases between. The CDR3 loop reads CASSPGQNTEAFF. In DNA, the CDR3 is TGCGCCAGCAGCCCGGGACAGAACACTGAAGCTTTCTTT.

The chain combines TRBV5-1 with TRBJ1-2, with D maybe TRBD1 (6 bases). Germline V gene sequence: CDR1 SGHRS, CDR2 YFSETQ. CDR3 length equals 15 residues. V was trimmed by 0 bases and J by 4 bases, leaving 13 bases between them. The CDR3 DNA reads as TGCGCCAGCAGCTTGGATTGGGGGCCCAGCTATGGCTACACCTTC. Amino acids: CASSLDWGPSYGYTF.

This chain joins TRBV28 and TRBJ2-1, with a weak D call TRBD1 (6 bases). Germline CDR1 is MDHEN and CDR2 is SYDVKM. V lost 5 bases to trimming and J lost 4 bases, with 15 bases between them. This CDR3 spans 15 amino acids. The CDR3 spells CASSHLRDIYNEQFF. The DNA for the CDR3 is TGTGCCAGCAGTCATCTCCGGGACATATACAATGAGCAGTTCTTC. The full variable domain, in which reference TRBV28 and TRBJ2-1 provide the parts outside the CDR3, is DVKVTQSSRYLVKRTGEKVFLECVQDMDHENMFWYRQDPGLGLRLIYFSYDVKMKEKGDIPEGYSVSREKKERFSLILESASTNQTSMYLCASSHLRDIYNEQFFGPGTRLTVL.

This chain joins TRBV7-2 and TRBJ1-5; D remains ambiguous. Trimming cost V 3 bases and J 4 bases, with 10 bases left between them. This CDR3 has 14 residues. Germline V CDR1 and CDR2: SGHTA, FQGNSA. For the CDR3, the DNA is TGTGCCAGCAGCTTCTACGGGATAAATCAGCCCCAGCATTTT. Amino acid sequence: CASSFYGINQPQHF.

This chain connects TRBV7-2 to TRBJ2-7, with TRBD1 matching 8 bases. J gave up 0 bases and V 4 bases, and 2 bases lay outside the gene matches. This CDR3 has 14 amino acids. The V gene's germline CDR1 is SGHTA and CDR2 FQGNSA. CDR3 DNA: TGTGCCAGCAGCTCTGACAGGGGCTCCTACGAGCAGTACTTC. Its protein product is CASSSDRGSYEQYF.

V usage is TRBV30 and J usage is TRBJ1-2, with 8 bases lining up with TRBD1. Trimming removed 2 bases from V and 4 bases from J; junction bases left unmatched: 6. The CDR3 spans 14 residues. Looked up from germline, CDR1 is GTSNPN and CDR2 is SVGIG (reference sequence). CDR3 in DNA: TGTGCCTGGAGTCGGATGACAGGGGTCTATGGCTACACCTTC. It encodes CAWSRMTGVYGYTF. Variable domain in full (rest from reference TRBV30 and TRBJ1-2): SQTIHQWPATLVQPVGSPLSLECTVEGTSNPNLYWYRQAAGRGLQLLFYSVGIGQISSEVPQNLSASRPQDRQFILSSKKLLLSDSGFYLCAWSRMTGVYGYTFGSGTRLTVV.

This rearrangement joins TRBV9 to TRBJ1-3; TRBD1 is a possible D gene (5 bases). CDR1 and CDR2 from the germline V gene are SGDLS and YYNGEE. Trimming cost V 0 bases and J 4 bases, with 11 bases left between them. The CDR3 has 15 residues. The CDR3 DNA is TGTGCCAGCAGCGTAGACGGGGGAACGGGAAACACCATATATTTT. Protein: CASSVDGGTGNTIYF. Looking up the rest from reference TRBV9 and TRBJ1-3 gives the full variable domain: DSGVTQTPKHLITATGQRVTLRCSPRSGDLSVYWYQQSLDQGLQFLIQYYNGEERAKGNILERFSAQQFPDLHSELNLSSLELGDSALYFCASSVDGGTGNTIYFGEGSWLTVV.

In this sample, this clone turned up a few times. The chain recombines TRBV7-3 with TRBJ1-1; perhaps TRBD1 as D (6 bases). Per germline, CDR1 SGHTA and CDR2 FQGTGA. V was cut by 6 bases and J by 5 bases, with 13 bases left in between. This CDR3 has 13 amino acids. The CDR3, as DNA: TGTGCCAGCAGGGTGCAGCAGGGGACTGAAGCTTTCTTT. Encoded protein: CASRVQQGTEAFF.

This chain connects TRBV5-8 to TRBJ1-5; D unclear. From germline, CDR1 is SGHTS and CDR2 YDEGEE. Trimming took off 0 bases at V and 0 bases at J, with 13 bases between the two ends. The CDR3 sequence is 17 residues long. The DNA for the CDR3 is TGTGCCAGCAGCTTGGCCTGGGGAGCCTTTAGCAATCAGCCCCAGCATTTT. It yields the protein CASSLAWGAFSNQPQHF.

The chain joins TRBV27 to TRBJ1-4; no firm D call. The germline CDR1 and CDR2 sequences are MNHEY and SMNVEV (reference sequence). The CDR3 covers 15 residues. V was shortened by 6 bases and J by 5 bases, with 16 bases between the two germline ends. The CDR3 nucleotides are TGTGCCAGCAGCCCTAGGACGGGGATCAATGAAAAACTGTTTTTT. This translates into CASSPRTGINEKLFF.

This chain links TRBV7-2 with TRBJ2-4, with 11 bases aligning to TRBD2. Germline assignment: CDR1 SGHTA and CDR2 FQGNSA. The J segment lost 2 bases and the V segment lost 2 bases, leaving 11 bases of the junction unmatched. The CDR3 is made up of 19 amino acids. CDR3 sequence reads: CASSLPVLLAGGPKNIQYF. The DNA for the CDR3 is TGTGCCAGCAGCTTACCGGTTCTCCTAGCGGGAGGACCCAAAAACATTCAGTACTTC.

This clone was detected once. J is TRBJ2-1 and V is TRBV7-9; TRBD2 matches at 11 bases. The CDR3 totals 15 residues. Germline V lookup: CDR1 SEHNR, CDR2 FQNEAQ (reference sequence). Trimming took 5 bases from V and 3 from J; bases not matched to a gene: 3. The CDR3 spells CASSRGLADYNEQFF. CDR3 DNA sequence: TGTGCCAGCAGCCGGGGACTAGCGGACTACAATGAGCAGTTCTTC.

This clone was seen once. The V and J genes are TRBV9 and TRBJ2-1; TRBD2 agrees at 13 bases. Germline V gene sequence: CDR1 SGDLS, CDR2 YYNGEE. Losses at the gene ends were 0 bases for V and 2 bases for J; bases not matched to a gene: 2. The CDR3 is made up of 17 amino acids. The CDR3 reads CASSVVGTSGTYNEQFF. CDR3 bases: TGTGCCAGCAGCGTAGTAGGGACTAGCGGGACCTACAATGAGCAGTTCTTC.

This rearrangement joins TRBV7-3 to TRBJ2-5, with 9 bases lining up with TRBD1. Germline values: CDR1 SGHTA, CDR2 FQGTGA. Trimming removed 4 bases from V and 5 bases from J; junction bases left unmatched: 8. This CDR3 contains 15 residues. CDR3 sequence reads: CASSSGQGRRETQYF. CDR3 in DNA: TGTGCCAGCAGCTCCGGACAGGGGCGCAGGGAGACCCAGTACTTC.

V gene TRBV4-3 combines with J gene TRBJ2-7; 7 bases align to TRBD2. CDR1 and CDR2 from the germline V gene are LGHNA and YSLEER. The V and J ends lost 1 base and 3 bases, in that order; junction bases with no gene match: 6. The length of the CDR3 is 15 residues. DNA of the CDR3: TGCGCCAGCAGCCAAGGGATAGCGGGCCTCTACGAGCAGTACTTC. As protein: CASSQGIAGLYEQYF.